These 2 T cell receptor beta chains share one sample of origin, sequenced in a study of CD8+CD57+ T cells in acquired aplastic anemia. Genomic DNA provided the template from which TCR beta VDJ and CDR3 profiles were obtained. One entry per CDR3 protein, called by TCRdb with MiXCR from the reads. The top ten clones hold less than 0.85% of a sample with 450,000 to 550,000 distinct CDR3 sequences, less than 35% of them seen once. The authors sequenced patients whose flow cytometry had shown CD8+CD57+ cell expansion. Source material: sorted CD4+, CD8+, or CD8+CD57+ T cells (not recorded which) from PBMCs. The receptors derive from a human donor with aplastic anemia.

This clonotype has at least ten counts. The rearrangement uses TRBV29-1 and TRBJ2-7; perhaps TRBD2 as D (5 bases). CDR1 and CDR2 from the germline V gene are SQVTM and ANQGSEA. The CDR3 covers 13 residues. The V end lost 8 bases, the J end lost 0 bases, and 14 bases lay between the germline ends. The CDR3 nucleotides read TGCAGCATCCGGCAAGGGAGCTCCTACGAGCAGTACTTC. It yields the protein CSIRQGSSYEQYF.

The chain combines TRBV2 with TRBJ1-1; D is unclear. The CDR3 extends over 12 amino acids. CDR1 and CDR2 (germline): SNHLY, FYNNEI. V was cut by 4 bases and J by 11 bases, with 14 bases left in between. CDR3 DNA sequence: TGTGCCAGCAGTGGAGGAGGACCCGCGGCTTTCTTT. This sequence encodes CASSGGGPAAFF. Together with reference TRBV2 and TRBJ1-1, the CDR3 gives the full variable domain: EPEVTQTPSHQVTQMGQEVILRCVPISNHLYFYWYRQILGQKVEFLVSFYNNEISEKSEIFDDQFSVERPDGSNFTLKIRSTKLEDSAMYFCASSGGGPAAFFGQGTRLTVV.